The entry below describes one T cell receptor beta chain. What it binds is unknown. Trimming took 4 bases from V and 3 from J; bases not matched to a gene: 8. CDR3 size: 17 residues. Per germline, CDR1 MNHEY and CDR2 SMNVEV (reference sequence). Reverse transcribed after extraction, RNA yielded cDNA as the sequencing template. Measured with immunoSEQ multiplex PCR; TCRdb has only the in-frame clones, and not every one. The sample includes 50,000 to 80,000 clones, around 44% of them seen just once. This entry comes from a study of CD8+ T cells in alopecia areata. General study findings and limits: Scalp data also include sequences from resident alphabeta T cells of normal skin. Especially in alopecia totalis/universalis, lesional scalp showed greater clonality than normal scalp did. Researchers reported that TCR sharing among patients proved less clear than in mice, possibly HLA-linked.

Sequenced sample: NKG2D-low CD8+ T cells sorted from blood. The receptor was derived from a human donor with alopecia areata. The chain uses TRBV27 and TRBJ2-1; 11 positions match TRBD2. The CDR3 sequence is CASSSRGGLADYNEQFF. The CDR3 nucleotides are TGTGCCAGCAGTTCCAGAGGGGGACTAGCGGACTACAATGAGCAGTTCTTC.